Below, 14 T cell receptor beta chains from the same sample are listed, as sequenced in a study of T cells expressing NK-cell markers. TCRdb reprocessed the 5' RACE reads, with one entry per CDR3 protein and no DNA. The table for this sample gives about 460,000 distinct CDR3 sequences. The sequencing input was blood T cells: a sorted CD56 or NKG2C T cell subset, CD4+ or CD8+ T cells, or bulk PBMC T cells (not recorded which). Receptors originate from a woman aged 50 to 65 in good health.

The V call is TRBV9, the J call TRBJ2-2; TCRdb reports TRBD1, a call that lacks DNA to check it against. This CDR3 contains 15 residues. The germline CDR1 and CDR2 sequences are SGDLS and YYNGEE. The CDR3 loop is CASSVRGPNTGELFF.

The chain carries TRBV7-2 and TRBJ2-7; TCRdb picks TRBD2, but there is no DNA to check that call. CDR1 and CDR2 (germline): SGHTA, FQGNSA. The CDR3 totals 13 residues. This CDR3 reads CASSFVPLDEQYF.

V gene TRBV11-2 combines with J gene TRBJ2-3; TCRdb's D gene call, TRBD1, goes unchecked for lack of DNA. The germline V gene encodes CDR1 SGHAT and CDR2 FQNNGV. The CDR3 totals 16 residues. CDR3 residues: CASSVEGQGALDTQYF.

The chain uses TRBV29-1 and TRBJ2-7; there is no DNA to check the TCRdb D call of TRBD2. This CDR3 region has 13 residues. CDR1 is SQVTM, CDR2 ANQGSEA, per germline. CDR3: CSAIAGGSYEQYF.

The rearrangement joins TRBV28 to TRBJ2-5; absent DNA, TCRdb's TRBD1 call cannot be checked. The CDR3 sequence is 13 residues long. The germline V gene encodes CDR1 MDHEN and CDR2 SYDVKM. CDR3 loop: CASSETGTETQYF.

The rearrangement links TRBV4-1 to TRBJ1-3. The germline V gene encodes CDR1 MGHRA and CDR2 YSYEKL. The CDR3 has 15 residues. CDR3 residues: CASSQDFRSGNTIYF.

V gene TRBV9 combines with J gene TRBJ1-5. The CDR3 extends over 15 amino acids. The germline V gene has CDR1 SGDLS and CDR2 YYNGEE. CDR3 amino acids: CASSPHTGLGQPQHF.

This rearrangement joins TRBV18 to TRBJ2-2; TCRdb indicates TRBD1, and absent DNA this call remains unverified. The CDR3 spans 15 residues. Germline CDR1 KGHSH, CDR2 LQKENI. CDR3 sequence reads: CASSPPQGAAGELFF.

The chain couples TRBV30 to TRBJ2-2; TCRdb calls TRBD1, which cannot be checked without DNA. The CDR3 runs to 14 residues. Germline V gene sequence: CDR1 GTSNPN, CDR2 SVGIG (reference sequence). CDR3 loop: CAWVPRGRTGELFF.

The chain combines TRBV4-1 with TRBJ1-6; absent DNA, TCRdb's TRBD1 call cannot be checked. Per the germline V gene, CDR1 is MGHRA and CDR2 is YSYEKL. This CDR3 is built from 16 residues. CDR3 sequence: CASSQEPNRVYSPLHF.

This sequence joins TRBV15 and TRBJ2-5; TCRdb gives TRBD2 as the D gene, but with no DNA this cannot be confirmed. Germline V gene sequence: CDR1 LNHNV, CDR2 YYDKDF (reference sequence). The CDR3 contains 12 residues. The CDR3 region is CATSGWRETQYF.

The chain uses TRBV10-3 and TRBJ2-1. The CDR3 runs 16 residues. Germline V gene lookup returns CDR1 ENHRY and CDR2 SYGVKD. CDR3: CAISELYSPSYNEQFF.

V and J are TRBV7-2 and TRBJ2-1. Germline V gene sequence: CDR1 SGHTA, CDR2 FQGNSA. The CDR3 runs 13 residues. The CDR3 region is CASSPRSVFEQFF.

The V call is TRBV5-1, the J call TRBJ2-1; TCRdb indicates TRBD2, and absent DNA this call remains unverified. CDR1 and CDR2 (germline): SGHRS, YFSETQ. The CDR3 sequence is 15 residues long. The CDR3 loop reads CASSLELAGENEQFF. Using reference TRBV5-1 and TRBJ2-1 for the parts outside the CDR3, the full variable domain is KAGVTQTPRYLIKTRGQQVTLSCSPISGHRSVSWYQQTPGQGLQFLFEYFSETQRNKGNFPGRFSGRQFSNSRSEMNVSTLELGDSALYLCASSLELAGENEQFFGPGTRLTVL.